These 25 T cell receptor beta chains were sequenced from one sample in a study of Tregs in tolerant kidney transplant recipients. The table came from immunoSEQ multiplex PCR; TCRdb's copy has only in-frame clones and leaves some out. This sample has hundreds of thousands of clones; roughly 84% occur once, and the top ten carry around 0.6%. Material for sequencing was CD4+ T cells from blood. Receptors originate from a human donor in good health.

V is TRBV7-2 and J is TRBJ2-3; the match to TRBD2 covers 14 bases. The germline V gene has CDR1 SGHTA and CDR2 FQGNSA. The CDR3 contains 17 residues. The V segment lost 5 bases and the J segment 1 base; nucleotides outside the gene matches: 5. CDR3 sequence: CASSPPGLAGGTDTQYF. CDR3 sequence (DNA): TGTGCCAGCAGCCCCCCGGGACTAGCGGGGGGCACAGATACGCAGTATTTT.

The chain is built from TRBV15 and TRBJ2-7; maybe TRBD2 (5 bases). The CDR3 has 18 amino acids. Germline V lookup: CDR1 LNHNV, CDR2 YYDKDF (reference sequence). Trimming removed 2 bases at V and 1 base at J, with 21 bases between. CDR3 nucleotide sequence: TGTGCCACCAGCAGATGGCCGGTTCGGGGAACGCTTTCCTACGAGCAGTACTTC. This translates into CATSRWPVRGTLSYEQYF.

J is TRBJ2-5 and V is TRBV6-6; D remains unclear. Trimming stripped 3 bases from V and 2 bases from J, with 4 bases between. The CDR3 runs to 12 residues. Looked up from germline, CDR1 is MNHNY and CDR2 is SVGAGI (reference sequence). The CDR3 spells CASSYSQETQYF. The CDR3 DNA is TGTGCCAGCAGTTATTCTCAAGAGACCCAGTACTTC.

The CDR3 reads CASSQASGRGGNIQYF. The CDR3 DNA follows: TGTGCCAGCAGCCAAGCATCTGGCAGGGGCGGGAACATTCAGTACTTC. V and J are TRBV4-2 and TRBJ2-4; D may be TRBD1 (6 bases). The germline gives CDR1 LGHNA, CDR2 YNFKEQ. The CDR3 runs to 16 residues. The V end was cut by 1 base, the J end by 7 bases, with 17 bases between.

V and J are TRBV6-1 and TRBJ1-3; possibly TRBD1 for D (5 bases). Germline V gives CDR1 MNHNS, CDR2 SASEGT. Trimming took 1 base from V and 2 from J, leaving 15 bases between them. This CDR3 comprises 17 residues. The CDR3 loop reads CASSEGGWGVPGNTIYF. CDR3 nucleotide sequence: TGTGCCAGCAGTGAAGGGGGATGGGGCGTCCCTGGAAACACCATATATTTT.

This clone showed up just once. The sample contains more than one DNA sequence encoding this CDR3. The gene calls are TRBV5-1 and TRBJ2-5; D remains unclear. The V gene lost 1 base and the J gene lost 4 bases, with 5 bases spanning the gap. The CDR3 runs to 12 residues. Germline CDR1 is SGHRS and CDR2 is YFSETQ. CDR3 nucleotides: TGCGCCAGCAGCTTGACTGGAGAGACCCAGTACTTC. As protein: CASSLTGETQYF.

V gene TRBV7-8 combines with J gene TRBJ2-7; TRBD1 might be the D (6 bases). CDR1 SGHVS and CDR2 FQNEAQ come from the germline V gene. The CDR3 totals 16 residues. V was trimmed by 4 bases and J by 4 bases, leaving 20 bases between them. CDR3 coding DNA: TGTGCCAGCAGCTCCGGTTGGGGGACATCAACGTACGAGCAGTACTTC. Translation: CASSSGWGTSTYEQYF.

The chain joins TRBV30 to TRBJ1-6; unclear D gene. Deletions cut 2 bases from V and 7 bases from J, with 6 bases between. This CDR3 contains 12 residues. Per germline, CDR1 GTSNPN and CDR2 SVGIG (reference sequence). This CDR3 reads CAWSPGNSPLHF. In DNA form, the CDR3 reads TGTGCCTGGAGTCCGGGGAATTCACCCCTCCACTTT.

The V gene is TRBV27, the J gene TRBJ2-7, with 8 bases fitting TRBD1. Germline V gene sequence: CDR1 MNHEY, CDR2 SMNVEV (reference sequence). This CDR3 spans 14 amino acids. Germline trimming cut 2 bases from V and 1 base from J; bases unmatched to any gene: 1. The CDR3 loop is CASSLQGASYEQYF. CDR3 bases: TGTGCCAGCAGTTTACAGGGGGCTTCCTACGAGCAGTACTTC.

The chain carries TRBV6-1 and TRBJ1-2, with D perhaps matching TRBD1 (5 bases). Looked up from germline, CDR1 is MNHNS and CDR2 is SASEGT. This CDR3 contains 16 residues. V shed 2 bases and J shed 3 bases, with 16 bases lying between them. CDR3 sequence (DNA): TGTGCCAGCAGTGAAACGGAGGGGCAGGGCGACTATGGCTACACCTTC. Residues: CASSETEGQGDYGYTF.

In this sample, this clone turned up a few times. This chain links TRBV19 with TRBJ2-2; D might be TRBD1 or TRBD2, each matching 5 bases. V shed 1 base and J shed 6 bases, with 15 bases lying between them. The CDR3 is 16 amino acids. Germline CDR1 LNHDA, CDR2 SQIVND (reference sequence). The CDR3 region is CASSIGGQGRAGELFF. DNA for the CDR3: TGTGCCAGTAGTATAGGAGGGCAGGGACGGGCCGGGGAGCTGTTTTTT. Drawing the rest from reference TRBV19 and TRBJ2-2, the complete variable domain is DGGITQSPKYLFRKEGQNVTLSCEQNLNHDAMYWYRQDPGQGLRLIYYSQIVNDFQKGDIAEGYSVSREKKESFPLTVTSAQKNPTAFYLCASSIGGQGRAGELFFGEGSRLTVL.

The rearrangement uses TRBV6-1 and TRBJ2-7, with a tentative D call TRBD2 (6 bases). The CDR3 runs to 14 residues. V was trimmed by 7 bases and J by 6 bases, leaving 19 bases between them. CDR1 is MNHNS, CDR2 SASEGT, per germline. CDR3 region: CASKVIGGGSEQYF. Written as DNA, the CDR3 is TGTGCCAGCAAGGTAATTGGGGGAGGTTCCGAGCAGTACTTC.

This clone was seen a handful of times. This chain links TRBV21-1 with TRBJ2-7; the table names TRBD1, a call not compared with the DNA. TRBV21-1 is tagged as a pseudogene. The CDR3 length is 14 residues. The CDR3 region has the DNA TGTGCCAGCATACGGGTACTACAGGGGTACGAGCAGTACTTC. It codes for CASIRVLQGYEQYF.

The chain links TRBV27 to TRBJ1-2; 7 nucleotides match TRBD1. Germline lookup yields CDR1 MNHEY and CDR2 SMNVEV (reference sequence). The CDR3 sequence is 15 residues long. V lost 3 bases to trimming and J lost 4 bases; unmatched junction nucleotides: 8. DNA for the CDR3: TGTGCCAGCAGTTTCGCCGACAGGGCTAGCTATGGCTACACCTTC. It encodes CASSFADRASYGYTF.

This clone has only one observation. CDR3 coding DNA: TGTGCCAGCAGCCTTCGACCTTCGGTGGGCACAGATACGCAGTATTTT. As protein: CASSLRPSVGTDTQYF. The rearrangement links TRBV5-5 to TRBJ2-3; D unresolved. Germline values: CDR1 SGHKS, CDR2 YYEKEE (reference sequence). V lost 4 bases to trimming and J lost 1 base, with 16 bases between them. The CDR3 loop spans 16 amino acids.

The rearrangement links TRBV25-1 to TRBJ2-5, with 10 nucleotides matching TRBD2. TRBJ2-7 explains the end of the DNA better; the J call may be wrong. The germline V gene has CDR1 MGHDK and CDR2 SYGVNS. The CDR3 totals 14 residues. CDR3: CASKPPSGSYEQYF. As DNA, the CDR3 is TGTGCCAGCAAACCTCCTAGCGGGAGCTACGAGCAGTACTTC.

CDR3 bases: TGTGCCATCAGTGAGGGCGGGGGGAGGCGTGAGACCCAGTACTTC. This encodes CAISEGGGRRETQYF. The chain has TRBV10-3 and TRBJ2-5, with 8 bases aligning to TRBD2. V shed 2 bases, J shed 5 bases, and the junction held 7 bases outside the gene matches. Germline V gene lookup returns CDR1 ENHRY and CDR2 SYGVKD. The CDR3 runs to 15 residues.

The V call is TRBV7-2, the J call TRBJ2-7, with no clear D. This CDR3 has 15 residues. Trimming cost V 3 bases and J 2 bases, with 14 bases left between them. Germline CDR1 SGHTA, CDR2 FQGNSA. CDR3: CASSLSRPTTYEQYF. CDR3 coding DNA: TGTGCCAGCAGCTTGAGTCGGCCGACGACCTACGAGCAGTACTTC.

The V call is TRBV9, the J call TRBJ2-7; D gene uncertain. Germline V gives CDR1 SGDLS, CDR2 YYNGEE. Trimming left V 4 bases short and J 1 base short, with 18 bases between. This CDR3 spans 16 amino acids. The CDR3 DNA reads as TGTGCCAGCAGCCCAGGTTTGGGCAGTCTATCCTACGAGCAGTACTTC. Its translation: CASSPGLGSLSYEQYF.

The genes are TRBV19 and TRBJ1-5, with TRBD1 identical over 8 bases. Trimming took 4 bases from V and 6 from J; bases not matched to a gene: 11. The CDR3 sequence is 16 residues long. The V gene's germline CDR1 is LNHDA and CDR2 SQIVND (reference sequence). In nucleotides, the CDR3 is TGTGCCAGTAGTACCGGACAGGGTTTGGCCTTTCAGCCCCAGCATTTT. Residues: CASSTGQGLAFQPQHF. Drawing the rest from reference TRBV19 and TRBJ1-5, the complete variable domain is DGGITQSPKYLFRKEGQNVTLSCEQNLNHDAMYWYRQDPGQGLRLIYYSQIVNDFQKGDIAEGYSVSREKKESFPLTVTSAQKNPTAFYLCASSTGQGLAFQPQHFGDGTRLSIL.

This chain links TRBV25-1 with TRBJ2-5; 8 bases fit TRBD1. Trimming cost V 10 bases and J 4 bases; bases outside gene matches: 14. CDR1 MGHDK and CDR2 SYGVNS come from the germline V gene. The CDR3 runs 15 residues. In nucleotides, the CDR3 is TGTGCCACCCAAGCACCCACAGGGGGTGTAGAGACCCAGTACTTC. Translation: CATQAPTGGVETQYF. Filled out from reference TRBV25-1 and TRBJ2-5, the complete variable domain reads EADIYQTPRYLVIGTGKKITLECSQTMGHDKMYWYQQDPGMELHLIHYSYGVNSTEKGDLSSESTVSRIRTEHFPLTLESARPSHTSQYLCATQAPTGGVETQYFGPGTRLLVL.

The V call is TRBV11-2, the J call TRBJ2-5; 7 nucleotides match TRBD2. V lost 6 bases to trimming and J lost 5 bases; unmatched junction nucleotides: 15. Germline lookup yields CDR1 SGHAT and CDR2 FQNNGV. The CDR3 consists of 16 residues. The CDR3 bases are TGTGCCAGCAGTACTCCTCCCTCTAGCGGCGGGGAGACCCAGTACTTC. Residues: CASSTPPSSGGETQYF.

V and J are TRBV29-1 and TRBJ2-4; D might be TRBD1 (6 bases). The V and J ends lost 5 bases and 2 bases respectively, with 10 bases between them. This CDR3 region has 13 residues. The germline V gene has CDR1 SQVTM and CDR2 ANQGSEA. This chain's CDR3 is CSVSRDTKNIQYF. For the CDR3, the DNA is TGCAGCGTTAGTAGGGACACCAAAAACATTCAGTACTTC.

This clone was recorded a few times. The J gene is TRBJ1-3, the V gene TRBV4-1; possibly TRBD1 for D (6 bases). Trimming took 0 bases from V and 5 from J, leaving 8 bases between them. In germline, CDR1 is MGHRA, CDR2 YSYEKL. CDR3 size: 14 residues. CDR3 coding DNA: TGCGCCAGCAGCCAAGAGCAGGGGCGAAACACCATATATTTT. This codes for CASSQEQGRNTIYF.

The V and J genes are TRBV5-1 and TRBJ2-7; D call uncertain. Germline assignment: CDR1 SGHRS and CDR2 YFSETQ. Trimming removed 0 bases at V and 5 bases at J, with 12 bases between. This CDR3 comprises 14 residues. CDR3 amino acids: CASSLEQFIDEQYF. In nucleotides, the CDR3 is TGCGCCAGCAGCTTGGAACAGTTTATCGACGAGCAGTACTTC.